Listed here are 27 T cell receptor beta chains from one sample, sequenced in a study of blood T cells in healthy people across ages (dated by TCRdb to the mid-2010s). Library preparation used 5' RACE. Sequencing instrument: Illumina HiSeq 2500. A second PCR of about 6 to 11 cycles was run with a J-beta primer mix and a sample-barcoded 5' primer. TCRdb passed the public sequencing reads through fastp at Q25 and MiXCR, retaining productive beta sequences. Each CDR3 protein gets just one entry, which takes the most common genes and DNA from the rows behind it. Present in this sample are more than 500,000 distinct CDR3 sequences, around a quarter of which were seen just once. The ten largest account for 3.6% of the sample. This same sample was also taken into another study, of T cells of mothers and their children.

The source material was blood. The source of these receptors is a boy aged 2-15 years in good health.

V gene TRBV4-3 combines with J gene TRBJ2-5; perhaps D is TRBD1 or TRBD2 (6 bases each). From germline, CDR1 is LGHNA and CDR2 YSLEER. The CDR3 has 17 residues. V was cut by 2 bases and J by 3 bases, with 19 bases left in between. Here the CDR3 DNA reads TGCGCCAGCAGCCAAACAAGGGGCACAGGGAGGAAAGAGACCCAGTACTTC. Encoded protein: CASSQTRGTGRKETQYF.

The rearrangement links TRBV15 to TRBJ1-5; tentatively, D is TRBD1 (5 bases). Germline-derived CDR1 and CDR2 are LNHNV and YYDKDF (reference sequence). Trimming took 0 bases from V and 2 from J, leaving 14 bases between them. This CDR3 comprises 17 residues. The CDR3 nucleotides read TGTGCCACCAGCAGAGATAGAGGGGAAATAGGCAATCAGCCCCAGCATTTT. Residues: CATSRDRGEIGNQPQHF.

The rearrangement joins TRBV6-5 to TRBJ2-2; D remains ambiguous. V lost 3 bases and J lost 4, with 9 bases in between. Germline CDR1 MNHEY, CDR2 SVGAGI. The CDR3 consists of 14 residues. This chain's CDR3 is CASSYSLGTGELFF. The CDR3 nucleotides read TGTGCCAGCAGTTATTCTCTGGGCACCGGGGAGCTGTTTTTT.

This clonotype was found a few times. The chain links TRBV29-1 to TRBJ1-2, with D maybe TRBD1 (6 bases). V lost 6 bases to trimming and J lost 7 bases, with 18 bases between them. CDR1 and CDR2 from the germline V gene are SQVTM and ANQGSEA. The CDR3 is made up of 13 amino acids. CDR3 in DNA: TGCAGCGTGAGGGGAAGGACAGCAATTGGCTACACCTTC. Translation: CSVRGRTAIGYTF.

This clonotype appeared a few times. V is TRBV6-1 and J is TRBJ2-5; a weak D match, TRBD2 (5 bases). Trimming stripped 1 base from V and 6 bases from J, with 18 bases between. This CDR3 has 16 amino acids. CDR1 MNHNS and CDR2 SASEGT come from the germline V gene. The CDR3 is CASSEVERSLPKTQYF. The CDR3, as DNA: TGTGCCAGCAGTGAAGTTGAGCGGTCCCTCCCGAAGACCCAGTACTTC.

As DNA, the CDR3 is TGCGCCAGCAGCCAAGTTCTCGTGGTAGGGGGGACTGGCTACACCTTC. Protein product: CASSQVLVVGGTGYTF. V and J are TRBV4-1 and TRBJ1-2; tentatively, D is TRBD1 (6 bases). Germline assignment: CDR1 MGHRA and CDR2 YSYEKL. The CDR3 length is 16 residues. Trimming took 1 base from V and 7 from J, leaving 19 bases between them.

J is TRBJ2-1 and V is TRBV29-1; 7 bases line up with TRBD1. The length of the CDR3 is 12 residues. Germline-derived CDR1 and CDR2 are SQVTM and ANQGSEA. Germline trimming cut 8 bases from V and 4 bases from J; bases unmatched to any gene: 5. The CDR3 bases are TGCAGCTCGGGACAGCTTTACAATGAGCAGTTCTTC. It encodes CSSGQLYNEQFF.

The rearrangement joins TRBV6-2 or TRBV6-3 to TRBJ1-6; no clear D gene. Germline V lookup: CDR1 MNHEY, CDR2 SVGEGT. Trimming removed 2 bases at V and 8 bases at J, with 10 bases between. This CDR3 region has 14 residues. The CDR3 DNA sequence: TGTGCCAGCAGTTACCGGGATTGGGATTCACCCCTCCACTTT. Its translation is CASSYRDWDSPLHF.

V usage is TRBV20-1 and J usage is TRBJ2-5, with D possibly matching TRBD2 (6 bases). The last part of the DNA fits TRBJ2-7 better; the J call may be wrong. Germline CDR1 is DFQATT and CDR2 is SNEGSKA (reference sequence). The CDR3 sequence is 14 residues long. The CDR3 bases are TGCAGTGCTAGAGATTTGCGGGAAATGTACGAGCAGTACTTC. It yields the protein CSARDLREMYEQYF.

The chain carries TRBV29-1 and TRBJ1-2, with D maybe TRBD1 (5 bases). CDR3 size: 14 residues. Germline lookup yields CDR1 SQVTM and CDR2 ANQGSEA. The V and J ends lost 2 bases and 8 bases respectively, with 18 bases between them. CDR3 region: CSVENGMGEVGYTF. CDR3 bases: TGCAGCGTTGAAAATGGAATGGGGGAGGTAGGCTACACCTTC.

V is TRBV3-1 and J is TRBJ2-5; D not certain. Trimming shortened V by 1 base and J by 7 bases, and 10 bases separated the two germline ends. Looked up from germline, CDR1 is LGHDT and CDR2 is YNNKEL (reference sequence). This CDR3 has 13 residues. Here the CDR3 reads CASSQGYYGTQYF. CDR3 nucleotide sequence: TGTGCCAGCAGCCAAGGCTACTACGGGACCCAGTACTTC.

This chain uses TRBV10-3 with TRBJ1-2; 7 positions agree with TRBD1. The germline gives CDR1 ENHRY, CDR2 SYGVKD. J was trimmed by 0 bases and V by 7 bases; bases with no gene match: 8. There are 15 residues in the CDR3. The CDR3 here is CAITSPGGANYGYTF. The CDR3 DNA is TGTGCCATCACCTCTCCAGGGGGGGCTAACTATGGCTACACCTTC.

The chain couples TRBV12-3 or TRBV12-4 to TRBJ1-2; no firm D call. The V end was cut by 3 bases, the J end by 4 bases, with 6 bases between. The CDR3 contains 12 residues. In DNA form, the CDR3 reads TGTGCCAGCAGTTTCCGCAGCTATGGCTACACCTTC. Protein: CASSFRSYGYTF.

The chain is built from TRBV4-2 and TRBJ2-5; 11 bases align to TRBD1. Germline trimming cut 1 base from V and 5 bases from J; bases unmatched to any gene: 3. The CDR3 extends over 15 amino acids. The germline V gene has CDR1 LGHNA and CDR2 YNFKEQ. The CDR3 loop reads CASSQVGTGGETQYF. In DNA, the CDR3 is TGTGCCAGCAGCCAAGTCGGGACAGGGGGTGAGACCCAGTACTTC.

This chain uses TRBV14 with TRBJ2-7; no clear D gene. There are 13 residues in the CDR3. V shed 7 bases and J shed 3 bases, with 13 bases lying between them. CDR1 and CDR2 (germline): SGHDN, FVKESK. The CDR3 protein is CASNQDWGYEQYF. As DNA, the CDR3 is TGTGCCAGCAATCAAGATTGGGGCTACGAGCAGTACTTC.

The table lists this clonotype with a few counts. CDR3 loop: CASSRTLRHQPQHF. DNA of the CDR3: TGTGCCAGCAGCCGTACCCTGCGGCATCAGCCCCAGCATTTT. The genes are TRBV12-3 or TRBV12-4 and TRBJ1-5, with D hard to call. V shed 6 bases and J shed 5 bases, with 14 bases lying between them. The CDR3 is 14 residues long.

About this clonotype itself: The germline gene is not matched at one end of the junction; a read error may be the cause. The chain couples TRBV5-1 to TRBJ2-1, with a possible D match to TRBD2 (5 bases). Germline-derived CDR1 and CDR2 are SGHRS and YFSETQ. There are 13 residues in the CDR3. CDR3 amino acids: CASSFEGDNEQSF. CDR3 in DNA: TGCGCCAGCAGCTTTGAGGGCGACAATGAGCAGTCCTTC.

This clonotype was detected only a few times. V usage is TRBV14 and J usage is TRBJ1-1, with unresolved D. The CDR3 has 17 residues. Germline V gene data show CDR1 as SGHDN and CDR2 as FVKESK. The V end lost 2 bases, the J end lost 2 bases, and 18 bases lay between the germline ends. CDR3 DNA: TGTGCCAGCAGCCAAAGTTGGATGAGGCGAACTAACACTGAAGCTTTCTTT. Amino acid sequence: CASSQSWMRRTNTEAFF.

There are a few counts of this clonotype. The rearrangement links TRBV20-1 to TRBJ2-6; no clear D gene. Per germline, CDR1 DFQATT and CDR2 SNEGSKA (reference sequence). The CDR3 consists of 15 residues. V lost 1 base and J 1 base, leaving 8 bases between the germline ends. The CDR3 region has the DNA TGCAGTGCTAGAGGGTACGAATCTGGGGCCAACGTCCTGACTTTC. This encodes CSARGYESGANVLTF.

This clonotype was detected once. The junction does not match germline at one end; this may be a read error. This chain connects TRBV10-3 to TRBJ2-4, with D perhaps matching TRBD2 (6 bases). CDR3 length: 14 residues. The V gene's germline CDR1 is ENHRY and CDR2 SYGVKD. This chain's CDR3 is CDISEPGRLNIQYF. CDR3 DNA sequence: TGTGACATCAGTGAGCCCGGGAGACTAAACATTCAGTACTTC.

This chain uses TRBV6-2 or TRBV6-3 with TRBJ2-5; 10 bases map to TRBD2. Judging by the DNA end, TRBJ2-7 fits better; the J call may be wrong. There are 15 residues in the CDR3. Germline V lookup: CDR1 MNHEY, CDR2 SVGEGT. This chain's CDR3 is CASRARTSGTYEQYF. As DNA, the CDR3 is TGTGCCAGCAGAGCGAGGACTAGCGGAACCTACGAGCAGTACTTC.

This clonotype was seen a handful of times. The genes are TRBV2 and TRBJ2-7, with 10 bases fitting TRBD1. In germline, CDR1 is SNHLY, CDR2 FYNNEI. V gave up 11 bases and J gave up 3 bases; unmatched junction bases: 19. The CDR3 is made up of 17 amino acids. The CDR3 bases are TGTGCCGGTAACCGGGACAGGGGATTGAGGGGTTACTACGAGCAGTACTTC. Translated: CAGNRDRGLRGYYEQYF.

There are a few counts of this clonotype. As DNA, the CDR3 is TGTGCCAGCAGTGGCGGCGGGAGGGTCTCCTACAATGAGCAGTTCTTC. It yields the protein CASSGGGRVSYNEQFF. The V gene is TRBV2, the J gene TRBJ2-1, with 9 nucleotides matching TRBD2. CDR1 and CDR2 from the germline V gene are SNHLY and FYNNEI. The V gene end was trimmed by 4 bases and the J gene end by 0 bases; junction bases not matched to a gene: 4. The CDR3 is 16 residues long.

This clonotype has just a few counts. The chain uses TRBV5-1 and TRBJ2-7; TRBD1 matches at 7 bases. The V gene's germline CDR1 is SGHRS and CDR2 YFSETQ. The V gene end was trimmed by 0 bases and the J gene end by 2 bases; junction bases not matched to a gene: 8. The CDR3 covers 16 residues. CDR3 coding DNA: TGCGCCAGCAGCTTGGCGCAGGGACAGCGAGCCTACGAGCAGTACTTC. Protein sequence: CASSLAQGQRAYEQYF.

The chain couples TRBV5-1 to TRBJ2-5; D ambiguous. The CDR3 covers 16 residues. V lost 0 bases, J lost 0 bases, and 12 bases lay in between. Germline assignment: CDR1 SGHRS and CDR2 YFSETQ. The CDR3 DNA sequence: TGCGCCAGCAGCTTGGGAGGCGGCCAGTACCAAGAGACCCAGTACTTC. Translation gives CASSLGGGQYQETQYF.

Comments on this clonotype: The junction departs from germline at one end; a sequencing error may be responsible. As DNA, the CDR3 is TGCAGTGCTAGAGATTGGGGGGACACAGAAGCTTTCTTT. Its translation: CSARDWGDTEAFF. The J gene is TRBJ1-1, the V gene TRBV20-1; a possible D gene is TRBD1 (6 bases). The CDR3 sequence is 13 residues long. Germline V gene data show CDR1 as DFQATT and CDR2 as SNEGSKA (reference sequence).

V is TRBV6-1 and J is TRBJ1-6; D gene uncertain. CDR1 and CDR2 (germline): MNHNS, SASEGT. The CDR3 runs 16 residues. V was shortened by 7 bases and J by 6 bases, with 19 bases between the two germline ends. The CDR3 sequence is CASTLRSGIVNSPLHF. The CDR3 coding sequence is TGTGCCAGCACCCTGAGGTCGGGGATAGTTAATTCACCCCTCCACTTT.